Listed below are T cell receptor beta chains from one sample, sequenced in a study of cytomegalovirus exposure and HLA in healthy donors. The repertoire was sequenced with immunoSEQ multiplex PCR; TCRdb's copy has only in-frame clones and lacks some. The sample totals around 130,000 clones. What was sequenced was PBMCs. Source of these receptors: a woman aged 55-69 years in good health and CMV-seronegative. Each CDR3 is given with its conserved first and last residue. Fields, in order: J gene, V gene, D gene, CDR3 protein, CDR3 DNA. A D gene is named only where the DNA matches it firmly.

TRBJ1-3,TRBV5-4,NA,CASSSPEGNTIYF,TGTGCCAGCAGCTCGCCCGAGGGAAACACCATATATTTT
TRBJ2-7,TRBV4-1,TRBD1,CASSQSGTGSDEQYF,TGCGCCAGCAGCCAATCCGGGACAGGGAGCGACGAGCAGTACTTC
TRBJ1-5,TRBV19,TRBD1,CASNKVRKGASSNQPQHF,TGTGCCAGTAACAAAGTAAGGAAGGGGGCTTCTAGCAATCAGCCCCAGCATTTT
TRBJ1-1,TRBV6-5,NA,CASSYIGGGTRAFF,TGTGCCAGCAGTTACATCGGGGGAGGGACTAGAGCTTTCTTT
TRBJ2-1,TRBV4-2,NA,CASSQDPGNSYNEQFF,TGTGCCAGCAGCCAAGATCCCGGTAACTCCTACAATGAGCAGTTCTTC
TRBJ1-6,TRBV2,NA,CASNIRGTYYNSPLHF,TGTGCCAGCAACATCCGGGGGACCTACTATAATTCACCCCTCCACTTT
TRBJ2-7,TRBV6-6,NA,CASSSSWSAAYEQYF,TGTGCCAGCAGTTCCTCGTGGTCGGCGGCCTACGAGCAGTACTTC
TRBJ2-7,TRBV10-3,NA,CAISESSEQYF,TGTGCCATCAGTGAGTCGAGCGAGCAGTACTTC
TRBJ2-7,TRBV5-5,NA,CASSLLLGHEQYF,TGTGCCAGCAGCTTACTACTCGGCCACGAGCAGTACTTC
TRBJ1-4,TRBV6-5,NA,CASSYPGELGRKTVF,TGTGCCAGCAGTTATCCGGGGGAATTGGGAAGAAAAACTGTTTTT
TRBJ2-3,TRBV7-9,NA,CASSLARTRTDTQYF,TGTGCCAGCAGCTTAGCCCGGACACGCACAGATACGCAGTATTTT
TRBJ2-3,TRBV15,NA,CATSRAQRSTDTQYF,TGTGCCACCAGCAGAGCTCAGCGGAGCACAGATACGCAGTATTTT
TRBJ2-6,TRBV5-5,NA,CASSLWGGGTGGANVLTF,TGTGCCAGCAGCTTGTGGGGCGGAGGGACGGGAGGGGCCAACGTCCTGACTTTC
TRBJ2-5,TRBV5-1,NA,CASSLALTPTETQYF,TGCGCCAGCAGCTTGGCTCTAACCCCAACTGAGACCCAGTACTTC
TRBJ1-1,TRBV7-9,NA,CASSFPEYTEAFF,TGTGCCAGCAGCTTCCCGGAGTACACTGAAGCTTTCTTT
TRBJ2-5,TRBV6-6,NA,CASTGETQYF,TGTGCCAGCACAGGAGAGACCCAGTACTTC
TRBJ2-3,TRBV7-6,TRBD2,CASSLAPPLAADTQYF,TGTGCCAGCAGCTTAGCGCCCCCGCTAGCGGCAGATACGCAGTATTTT
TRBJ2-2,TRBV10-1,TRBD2,CASSDGASGGVTGELFF,TGCGCCAGCAGTGATGGGGCCAGCGGGGGGGTCACCGGGGAGCTGTTTTTT
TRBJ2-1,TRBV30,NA,CAWRAGTYNEQFF,TGTGCCTGGAGGGCCGGGACCTACAATGAGCAGTTCTTC
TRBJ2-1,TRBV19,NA,CASGGIGEQFF,TGTGCCAGTGGCGGAATAGGTGAGCAGTTCTTC
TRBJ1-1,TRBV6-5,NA,CASSSINTEAFF,TGTGCCAGCAGTTCCATTAACACTGAAGCTTTCTTT
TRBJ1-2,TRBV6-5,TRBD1,CASSYGTGAYGYTF,TGTGCCAGCAGTTACGGGACAGGGGCCTATGGCTACACCTTC
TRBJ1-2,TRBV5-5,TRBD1,CASSPQGEYGYTF,TGTGCCAGCAGCCCCCAGGGGGAGTATGGCTACACCTTC
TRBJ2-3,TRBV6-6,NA,CASSYSVASFFDTQYF,TGTGCCAGCAGTTACTCAGTAGCTAGTTTTTTTGATACGCAGTATTTT
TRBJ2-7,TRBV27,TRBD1,CASSLSEDRGPYEQYF,TGTGCCAGCAGTTTATCAGAGGACAGGGGCCCCTACGAGCAGTACTTC
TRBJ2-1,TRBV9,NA,CASSPEGVWNEQFF,TGTGCCAGCAGCCCAGAAGGAGTTTGGAATGAGCAGTTCTTC
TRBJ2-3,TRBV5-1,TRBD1,CASSAGQGADTQYF,TGCGCCAGCAGCGCTGGACAGGGGGCAGATACGCAGTATTTT
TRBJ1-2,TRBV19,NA,CASSIVLNAGYGYTF,TGTGCCAGTAGTATCGTACTCAATGCCGGGTATGGCTACACCTTC